What follows describes a single T cell receptor (beta chain). The target antigen is unknown. CDR1 is GTSNPN, CDR2 SVGIG, per germline (reference sequence). The ends were cut back, 2 bases at V and 7 bases at J, with 12 bases in the middle. The length of the CDR3 is 13 residues. This specimen comes from a study of cytomegalovirus exposure and HLA in healthy donors. The PCR used 60 Vbeta and 13 Jbeta primers. Sequencing used immunoSEQ multiplex PCR; TCRdb keeps in-frame clones, though not all of them. Of around 120,000 clones in the sample, around 78% were seen once. Study-wide results and caveats: A later analysis found TCR association rates differed by HLA locus, highest for DRB1 and lowest for HLA-C.

Sequenced: PBMCs. The TCR was taken from a woman in her forties or fifties in good health and CMV-seronegative. This chain uses TRBV30 with TRBJ1-5; D is perhaps TRBD1 (5 bases). The CDR3 nucleotides read TGTGCCTGGAGTCTGGACAAAACACAGCCCCAGCATTTT. Translating it yields CAWSLDKTQPQHF.